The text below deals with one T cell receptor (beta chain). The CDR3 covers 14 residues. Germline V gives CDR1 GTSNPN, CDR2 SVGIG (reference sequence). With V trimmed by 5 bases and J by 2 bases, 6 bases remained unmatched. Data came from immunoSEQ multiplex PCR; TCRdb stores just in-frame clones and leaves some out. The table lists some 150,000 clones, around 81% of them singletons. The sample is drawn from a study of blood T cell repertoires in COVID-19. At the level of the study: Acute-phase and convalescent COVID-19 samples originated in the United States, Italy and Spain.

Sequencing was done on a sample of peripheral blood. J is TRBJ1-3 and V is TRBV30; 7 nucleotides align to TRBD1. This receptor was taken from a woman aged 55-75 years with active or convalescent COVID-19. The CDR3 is CAWQPGQPGNTIYF. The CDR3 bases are TGTGCCTGGCAGCCGGGACAGCCTGGAAACACCATATATTTT.